Listed here are 18 T cell receptor beta chains from one sample, sequenced in a study of CD8 T cells in Susac syndrome (dated by TCRdb to between 2018 and 2021). The receptor library was made with the immunoSEQ multiplex PCR assay. RNA was extracted using the RNeasy kit, and about 0.5 to 1 ug of the RNA was reverse transcribed with random hexamers. TCRdb ran its own pipeline on the public reads, namely fastp trimming at Q25 and MiXCR clone calling, and kept in-frame beta chains. For every CDR3 protein sequence, its rows merge into one entry that carries the most common genes and DNA. The sample includes 200,000 or so distinct CDR3 sequences, with roughly 95% observed a single time. The ten largest clonotypes hold around 0.085% of the sample. The sample comprised CD4+ T cells from PBMCs. The source is a human donor with multiple sclerosis.

The chain is built from TRBV20-1 and TRBJ2-1; tentatively, D is TRBD2 (6 bases). This CDR3 region has 16 residues. CDR1 and CDR2 from the germline V gene are DFQATT and SNEGSKA (reference sequence). Trimming pared 4 bases from V and 0 bases from J, leaving 16 bases between. The chain's CDR3 is CSANRRQTSSYNEQFF. CDR3 DNA sequence: TGCAGTGCTAATCGGAGACAGACTAGCTCCTACAATGAGCAGTTCTTC.

This chain connects TRBV20-1 to TRBJ2-4; D perhaps matches TRBD1 (6 bases). Germline-derived CDR1 and CDR2 are DFQATT and SNEGSKA (reference sequence). The CDR3 consists of 14 residues. Trimming took 0 bases from V and 7 from J, leaving 13 bases between them. CDR3 protein: CSARDQSRGNIQYF. The CDR3 DNA is TGCAGTGCTAGAGATCAGTCGAGGGGGAACATTCAGTACTTC.

The chain links TRBV12-5 to TRBJ1-5; 7 bases fit TRBD1. The CDR3 runs to 15 residues. Germline-derived CDR1 and CDR2 are LGHNT and FRNRAP. Trimming at V came to 5 bases and at J to 2 bases, leaving 6 bases not matched to a gene. The CDR3: CASGKTGTGNQPQHF. The CDR3 region has the DNA TGTGCTAGTGGTAAGACAGGGACTGGCAATCAGCCCCAGCATTTT.

The chain has TRBV27 and TRBJ2-7; TRBD2 matches at 8 bases. The V gene end was trimmed by 6 bases and the J gene end by 0 bases; junction bases not matched to a gene: 7. Germline values: CDR1 MNHEY, CDR2 SMNVEV (reference sequence). This CDR3 comprises 15 residues. The chain's CDR3 is CASRYTGTSSYEQYF. In DNA, the CDR3 is TGTGCCAGCAGATACACCGGGACTAGCTCCTACGAGCAGTACTTC.

The chain carries TRBV5-1 and TRBJ2-3; 13 positions match TRBD2. The CDR3 sequence is 16 residues long. Trimming at V came to 4 bases and at J to 2 bases, leaving 4 bases not matched to a gene. Germline assignment: CDR1 SGHRS and CDR2 YFSETQ. Here the CDR3 DNA reads TGCGCCAGCAGCCCGGGACTAGCGGGAAACACAGATACGCAGTATTTT. Protein sequence: CASSPGLAGNTDTQYF.

This chain connects TRBV20-1 to TRBJ2-5, with 11 nucleotides matching TRBD2. V shed 7 bases, J shed 1 base, and the junction held 5 bases outside the gene matches. Germline V gene sequence: CDR1 DFQATT, CDR2 SNEGSKA (reference sequence). The CDR3 is made up of 14 amino acids. The CDR3 reads CSVLAGGIQETQYF. The CDR3, as DNA: TGCAGTGTTCTAGCGGGGGGCATCCAAGAGACCCAGTACTTC.

J is TRBJ2-7 and V is TRBV18, with D possibly being TRBD1 (5 bases). Germline values: CDR1 KGHSH, CDR2 LQKENI. With 3 bases removed from V and 5 bases from J, the gap between germline ends came to 14 bases. The CDR3 loop spans 14 amino acids. The CDR3 DNA sequence: TGTGCCAGCTCACCGCGACAGTCAGTCGACGAGCAGTACTTC. It is translated as CASSPRQSVDEQYF.

Remarks on this clonotype: This CDR3 is missing its conserved last phenylalanine or tryptophan, likely due to a read error. This chain links TRBV29-1 with TRBJ2-1; a weak D match, TRBD2 (6 bases). Per the germline V gene, CDR1 is SQVTM and CDR2 is ANQGSEA. V gave up 2 bases and J gave up 12 bases, with 17 bases separating them. The CDR3 runs 13 residues. Here the CDR3 reads CSVEHLRREGQFL. CDR3 sequence (DNA): TGCAGCGTTGAACATTTAAGGCGGGAAGGGCAGTTCCTC.

The chain carries TRBV9 and TRBJ2-2; 11 bases line up with TRBD2. The germline V gene encodes CDR1 SGDLS and CDR2 YYNGEE. The CDR3 consists of 15 residues. With V trimmed by 7 bases and J by 6 bases, 8 bases remained unmatched. In DNA, the CDR3 is TGTGCCAGCGGATTACTAGCGGGAGTTTCCGGGGAGCTGTTTTTT. Amino acids: CASGLLAGVSGELFF.

V is TRBV18 and J is TRBJ2-7; TRBD1 matches at 7 bases. This CDR3 comprises 15 residues. Germline trimming cut 6 bases from V and 2 bases from J; bases unmatched to any gene: 10. CDR1 is KGHSH, CDR2 LQKENI, per germline. The CDR3 reads CASSRGTALTYEQYF. The CDR3 DNA reads TGTGCCAGCTCCCGTGGGACAGCTTTAACCTACGAGCAGTACTTC. Based on the CDR3 plus reference TRBV18 and TRBJ2-7, the full variable domain is NAGVMQNPRHLVRRRGQEARLRCSPMKGHSHVYWYRQLPEEGLKFMVYLQKENIIDESGMPKERFSAEFPKEGPSILRIQQVVRGDSAAYFCASSRGTALTYEQYFGPGTRLTVT.

The chain has TRBV12-5 and TRBJ2-3; TRBD1 might be the D (5 bases). Trimming removed 6 bases at V and 8 bases at J, with 18 bases between. Per germline, CDR1 LGHNT and CDR2 FRNRAP. The CDR3 loop spans 14 amino acids. The CDR3: CASGSRQSLGTQYF. Written as DNA, the CDR3 is TGTGCTAGTGGATCCCGACAGTCCCTCGGTACGCAGTATTTT.

The chain couples TRBV6-5 to TRBJ2-5; 9 bases are a match to TRBD1. V was clipped by 6 bases and J by 5 bases; unmatched bases: 7. Germline V gene sequence: CDR1 MNHEY, CDR2 SVGAGI. The length of the CDR3 is 14 residues. Here the CDR3 reads CASRQQGARETQYF. CDR3 bases: TGTGCCAGCAGACAACAGGGGGCCAGGGAGACCCAGTACTTC.

The chain combines TRBV30 with TRBJ1-5; D unresolved. The CDR3 is 13 amino acids. The germline gives CDR1 GTSNPN, CDR2 SVGIG (reference sequence). V lost 2 bases, J lost 7 bases, and 12 bases lay in between. CDR3 loop: CAWSSGHGQPQHF. The CDR3 DNA reads as TGTGCCTGGAGTTCCGGTCATGGACAGCCCCAGCATTTT.

This clonotype appeared a single time. V usage is TRBV10-3 and J usage is TRBJ1-5, with unresolved D. Between the trimmed V and J ends, which lost 5 bases and 2 bases, there was a span of 16 bases. CDR1 and CDR2 from the germline V gene are ENHRY and SYGVKD. The CDR3 extends over 16 amino acids. The DNA of the CDR3 is TGTGCCATCAGTTCGGGCCAGAGACGCGGCAATCAGCCCCAGCATTTT. It encodes CAISSGQRRGNQPQHF.

V is TRBV14 and J is TRBJ2-1; D is possibly TRBD1 (5 bases). The CDR3 is made up of 13 amino acids. V lost 8 bases and J lost 5, with 13 bases in between. Germline V gene sequence: CDR1 SGHDN, CDR2 FVKESK. The CDR3 nucleotides read TGTGCCAGCTCTCGTGGGGCTGACAATGAGCAGTTCTTC. Translation gives CASSRGADNEQFF.

The rearrangement joins TRBV5-1 to TRBJ2-3, with TRBD1 matching over 11 bases. Germline CDR1 reads SGHRS; CDR2 reads YFSETQ. V shed 5 bases and J 0 bases; nucleotides not matched to a gene: 8. This CDR3 comprises 17 residues. The CDR3 DNA reads as TGCGCCAGCAGTCCCGGGACAGGGGGACCTAGCACAGATACGCAGTATTTT. Protein sequence: CASSPGTGGPSTDTQYF. Full variable domain (outside the CDR3, taken from reference TRBV5-1 and TRBJ2-3): KAGVTQTPRYLIKTRGQQVTLSCSPISGHRSVSWYQQTPGQGLQFLFEYFSETQRNKGNFPGRFSGRQFSNSRSEMNVSTLELGDSALYLCASSPGTGGPSTDTQYFGPGTRLTVL.

The table lists this clonotype with a few counts. This chain links TRBV12-3 or TRBV12-4 with TRBJ2-1; 14 nucleotides agree with TRBD2. With 4 bases clipped from V and 7 bases from J, the junction kept 9 bases outside the gene matches. The CDR3 has 17 residues. CDR3 coding DNA: TGTGCCAGCAGTTCGAGCCCGGGACTAGCGGGAGTGAATGAGCAGTTCTTC. It encodes CASSSSPGLAGVNEQFF.

The rearrangement joins TRBV30 to TRBJ2-2; 7 positions match TRBD1. The germline CDR1 and CDR2 sequences are GTSNPN and SVGIG (reference sequence). The J segment lost 6 bases and the V segment lost 2 bases, leaving 3 bases of the junction unmatched. CDR3 length: 13 residues. The chain's CDR3 is CAWSLTGAGELFF. DNA of the CDR3: TGTGCCTGGAGTTTAACAGGGGCCGGGGAGCTGTTTTTT.